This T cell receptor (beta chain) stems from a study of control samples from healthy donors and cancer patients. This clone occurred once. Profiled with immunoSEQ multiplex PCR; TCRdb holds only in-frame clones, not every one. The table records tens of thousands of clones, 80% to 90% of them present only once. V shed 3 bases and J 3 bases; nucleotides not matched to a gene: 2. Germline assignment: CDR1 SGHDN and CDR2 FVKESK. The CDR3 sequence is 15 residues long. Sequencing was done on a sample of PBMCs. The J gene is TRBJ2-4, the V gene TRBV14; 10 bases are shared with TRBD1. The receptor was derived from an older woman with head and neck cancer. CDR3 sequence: CASSHGQGVKNIQYF. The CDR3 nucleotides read TGTGCCAGCAGCCACGGACAGGGGGTCAAAAACATTCAGTACTTC.